This T cell receptor (beta chain) comes out of a study of a mutant IDH1 vaccine in newly diagnosed glioma. At the level of the study: Visit V12 was conducted at week 35 as the safety follow-up. Visit V13 came later, at week 47.

TCRdb keeps only in-frame clones here, not all; method: immunoSEQ multiplex PCR. The data contain over 65,000 clones, 84% of them singletons. A remark on this clone: Its specificity is not known.

Regarding time point: week 35, safety follow-up. The investigators gave 300 ug of mutant IDH1 20-mer peptide in each vaccine dose, together with topical imiquimod. The V gene's germline CDR1 is SGHTA and CDR2 FQGNSA. The length of the CDR3 is 15 residues. The V and J ends lost 5 bases and 9 bases, in that order; junction bases with no gene match: 11. Findings and caveats of the study: With respect to changes in top peripheral T cell clonotypes, pseudoprogression seemed unrelated.

The chain recombines TRBV7-2 with TRBJ2-7; 12 nucleotides match TRBD2. The origin of this receptor is a young man with glioma. The sequences come from PBMCs, collected from a glioma patient whose treatment included an IDH1 peptide vaccine. DNA for the CDR3: TGTGCCAGCAGCGAGGGGGCACTAGCGGGAGGAGCGCAGTACTTC. Amino acid sequence: CASSEGALAGGAQYF.